What follows is one T cell receptor (beta chain) and its context. Generated by immunoSEQ multiplex PCR, the TCRdb table keeps only in-frame clones and is missing some. Among hundreds of thousands of clones listed, approximately 87% were seen once. The data belong to a study of Ad26.COV2.S vaccination and SARS-CoV-2 variants. Study information: In the study, Ad26.COV2.S was injected intramuscularly once, or twice 56 days apart.

The sample's treatment: 19 received Ad26.COV2.S at low or high dose, single or two shots; about 5 received placebo; per-sample allocation not given. The samples date from day 63 after the first vaccine or placebo injection. The receptor comes from a person aged 18-65 years who received the Ad26.COV2.S COVID-19 vaccine or a placebo. This specimen was peripheral blood, taken in a trial of Ad26.COV2.S vaccine versus placebo.

CDR3: CASSLRAGLAIDNEQFF. The CDR3 coding sequence is TGTGCCAGCAGTTTAAGAGCGGGACTAGCTATCGACAATGAGCAGTTCTTC. This chain uses TRBV27 with TRBJ2-1, with TRBD2 matching 9 bases. J was trimmed by 5 bases and V by 2 bases; bases with no gene match: 10. The CDR3 is 17 amino acids. Germline V lookup: CDR1 MNHEY, CDR2 SMNVEV (reference sequence).